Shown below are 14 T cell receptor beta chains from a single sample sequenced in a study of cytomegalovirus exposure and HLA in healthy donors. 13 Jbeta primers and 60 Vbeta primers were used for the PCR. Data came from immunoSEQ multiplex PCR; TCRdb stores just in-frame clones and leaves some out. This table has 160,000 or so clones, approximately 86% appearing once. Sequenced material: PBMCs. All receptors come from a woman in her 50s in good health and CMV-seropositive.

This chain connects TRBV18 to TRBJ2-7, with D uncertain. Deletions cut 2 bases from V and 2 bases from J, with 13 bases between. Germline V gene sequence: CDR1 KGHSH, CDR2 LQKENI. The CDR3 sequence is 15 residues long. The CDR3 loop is CASSPIYEATYEQYF. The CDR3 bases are TGTGCCAGCTCACCAATCTACGAGGCCACCTACGAGCAGTACTTC.

DNA of the CDR3: TGTGCCAGCAGGTCCACCCGGGATTGGGGATACGAGCAGTACTTC. As protein: CASRSTRDWGYEQYF. The chain uses TRBV13 and TRBJ2-7; D perhaps matches TRBD2 (5 bases). In germline, CDR1 is PRHDT, CDR2 FYEKMQ (reference sequence). The CDR3 consists of 15 residues. V was trimmed by 6 bases and J by 4 bases, leaving 19 bases between them.

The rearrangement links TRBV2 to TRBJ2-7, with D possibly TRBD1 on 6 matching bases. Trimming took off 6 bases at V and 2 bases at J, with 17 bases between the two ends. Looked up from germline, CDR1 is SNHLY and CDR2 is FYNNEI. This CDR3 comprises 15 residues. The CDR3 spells CASSAPGQGPYEQYF. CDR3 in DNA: TGTGCCAGCAGCGCCCCCGGGCAGGGGCCCTACGAGCAGTACTTC.

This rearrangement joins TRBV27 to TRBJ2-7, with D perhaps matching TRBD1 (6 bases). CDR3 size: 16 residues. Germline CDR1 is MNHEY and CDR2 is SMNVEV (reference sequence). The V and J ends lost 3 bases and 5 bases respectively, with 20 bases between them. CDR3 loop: CASSFIRQAGLNEQYF. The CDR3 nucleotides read TGTGCCAGCAGTTTTATCAGACAGGCAGGTTTAAACGAGCAGTACTTC.

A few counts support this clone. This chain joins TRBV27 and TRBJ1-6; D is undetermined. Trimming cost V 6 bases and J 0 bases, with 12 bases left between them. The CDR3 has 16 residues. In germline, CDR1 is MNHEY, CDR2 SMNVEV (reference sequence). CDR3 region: CASRRITSSYNSPLHF. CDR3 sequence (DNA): TGTGCCAGCAGACGCATTACATCCTCCTATAATTCACCCCTCCACTTT.

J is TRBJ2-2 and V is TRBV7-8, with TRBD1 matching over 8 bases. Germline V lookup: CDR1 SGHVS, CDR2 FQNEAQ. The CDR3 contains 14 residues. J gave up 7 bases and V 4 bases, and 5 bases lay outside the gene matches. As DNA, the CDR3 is TGTGCCAGCAGCTCGGGGACAGGAAACGGGGAGCTGTTTTTT. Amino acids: CASSSGTGNGELFF.

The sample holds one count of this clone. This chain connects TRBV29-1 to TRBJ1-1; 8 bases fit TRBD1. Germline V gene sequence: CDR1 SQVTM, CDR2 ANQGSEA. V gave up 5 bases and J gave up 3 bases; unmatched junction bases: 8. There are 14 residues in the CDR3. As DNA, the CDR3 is TGCAGCGTTTTACGGGACAGGACAGACACTGAAGCTTTCTTT. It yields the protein CSVLRDRTDTEAFF. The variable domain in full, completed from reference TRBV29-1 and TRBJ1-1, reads SAVISQKPSRDICQRGTSLTIQCQVDSQVTMMFWYRQQPGQSLTLIATANQGSEATYESGFVIDKFPISRPNLTFSTLTVSNMSPEDSSIYLCSVLRDRTDTEAFFGQGTRLTVV.

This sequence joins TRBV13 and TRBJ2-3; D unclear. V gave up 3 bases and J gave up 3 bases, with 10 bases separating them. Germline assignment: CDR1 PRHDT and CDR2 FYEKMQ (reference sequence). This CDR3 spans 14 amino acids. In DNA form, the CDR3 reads TGTGCCAGCAGCTTCTCTAGTCGGACAGATACGCAGTATTTT. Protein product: CASSFSSRTDTQYF.

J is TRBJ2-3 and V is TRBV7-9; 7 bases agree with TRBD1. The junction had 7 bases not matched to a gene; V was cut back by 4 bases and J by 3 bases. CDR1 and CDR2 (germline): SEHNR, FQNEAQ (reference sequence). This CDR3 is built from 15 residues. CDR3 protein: CASSSGTAKTDTQYF. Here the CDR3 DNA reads TGTGCCAGCAGCTCCGGGACAGCAAAAACAGATACGCAGTATTTT.

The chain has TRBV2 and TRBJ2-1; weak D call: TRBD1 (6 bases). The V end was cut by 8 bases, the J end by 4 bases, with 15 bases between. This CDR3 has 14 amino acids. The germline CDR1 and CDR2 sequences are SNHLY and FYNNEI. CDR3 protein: CASHGQHGYNEQFF. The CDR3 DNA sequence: TGTGCCAGCCATGGACAGCATGGATACAATGAGCAGTTCTTC.

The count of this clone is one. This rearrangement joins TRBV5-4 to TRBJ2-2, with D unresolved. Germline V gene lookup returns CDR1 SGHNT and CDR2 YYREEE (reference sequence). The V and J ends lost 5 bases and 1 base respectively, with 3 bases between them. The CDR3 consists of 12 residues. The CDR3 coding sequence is TGTGCCAGCAGTCTGAACACCGGGGAGCTGTTTTTT. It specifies CASSLNTGELFF.

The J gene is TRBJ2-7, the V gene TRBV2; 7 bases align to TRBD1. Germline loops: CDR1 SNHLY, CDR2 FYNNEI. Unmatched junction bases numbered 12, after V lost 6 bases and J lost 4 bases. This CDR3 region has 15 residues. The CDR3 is CASRVGTVVTYEQYF. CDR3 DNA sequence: TGTGCCAGCAGGGTAGGGACAGTCGTCACTTACGAGCAGTACTTC. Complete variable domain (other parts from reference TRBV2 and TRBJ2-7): EPEVTQTPSHQVTQMGQEVILRCVPISNHLYFYWYRQILGQKVEFLVSFYNNEISEKSEIFDDQFSVERPDGSNFTLKIRSTKLEDSAMYFCASRVGTVVTYEQYFGPGTRLTVT.

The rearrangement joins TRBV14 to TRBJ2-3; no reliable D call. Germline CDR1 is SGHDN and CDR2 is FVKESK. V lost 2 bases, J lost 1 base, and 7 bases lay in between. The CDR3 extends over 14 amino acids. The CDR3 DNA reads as TGTGCCAGCAGCCAACGGTCCCGCACAGATACGCAGTATTTT. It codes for CASSQRSRTDTQYF.

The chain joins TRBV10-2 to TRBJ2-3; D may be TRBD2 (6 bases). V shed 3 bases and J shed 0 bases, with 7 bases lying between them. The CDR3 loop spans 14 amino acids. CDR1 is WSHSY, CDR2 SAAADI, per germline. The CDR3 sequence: CASSDRESTDTQYF. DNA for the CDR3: TGCGCCAGCAGTGATCGGGAGAGCACAGATACGCAGTATTTT.